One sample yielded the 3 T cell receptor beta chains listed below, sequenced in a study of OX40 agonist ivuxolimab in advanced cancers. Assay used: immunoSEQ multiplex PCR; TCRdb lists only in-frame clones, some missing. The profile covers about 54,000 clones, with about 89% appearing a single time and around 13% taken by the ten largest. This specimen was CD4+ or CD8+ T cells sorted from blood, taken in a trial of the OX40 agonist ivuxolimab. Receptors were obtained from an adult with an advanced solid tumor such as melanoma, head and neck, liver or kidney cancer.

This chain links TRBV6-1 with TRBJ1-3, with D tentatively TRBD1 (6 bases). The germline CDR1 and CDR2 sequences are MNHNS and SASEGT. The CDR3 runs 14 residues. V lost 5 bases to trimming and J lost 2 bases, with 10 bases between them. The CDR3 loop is CASSRTVTGNTIYF. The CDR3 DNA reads TGTGCCAGCAGTCGGACAGTTACTGGAAACACCATATATTTT.

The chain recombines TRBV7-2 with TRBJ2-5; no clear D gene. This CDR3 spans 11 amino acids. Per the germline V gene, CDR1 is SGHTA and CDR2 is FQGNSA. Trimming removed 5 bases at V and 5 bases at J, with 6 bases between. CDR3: CASSRGETQYF. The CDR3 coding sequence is TGTGCCAGCAGCCGTGGGGAGACCCAGTACTTC.

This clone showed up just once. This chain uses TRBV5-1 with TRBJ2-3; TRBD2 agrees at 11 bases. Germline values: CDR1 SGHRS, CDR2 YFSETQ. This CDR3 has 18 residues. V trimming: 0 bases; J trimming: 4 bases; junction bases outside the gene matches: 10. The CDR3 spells CASSLGVTSGSGADTQYF. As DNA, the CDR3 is TGCGCCAGCAGCTTGGGGGTAACTAGCGGGAGTGGGGCAGATACGCAGTATTTT.